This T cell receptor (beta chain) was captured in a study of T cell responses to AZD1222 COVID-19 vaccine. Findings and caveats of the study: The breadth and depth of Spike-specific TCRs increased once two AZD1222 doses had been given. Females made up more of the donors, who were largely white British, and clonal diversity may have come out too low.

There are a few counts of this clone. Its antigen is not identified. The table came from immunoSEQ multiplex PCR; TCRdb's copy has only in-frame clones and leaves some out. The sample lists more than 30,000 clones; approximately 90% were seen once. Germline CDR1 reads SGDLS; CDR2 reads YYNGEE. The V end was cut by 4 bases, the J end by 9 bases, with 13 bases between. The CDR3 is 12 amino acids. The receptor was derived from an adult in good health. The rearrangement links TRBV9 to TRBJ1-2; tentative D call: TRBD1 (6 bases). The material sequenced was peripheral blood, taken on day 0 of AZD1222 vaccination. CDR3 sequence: CASSPQWDSYTF. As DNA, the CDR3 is TGTGCCAGCAGCCCCCAATGGGACAGCTACACCTTC.